Listed here are 25 T cell receptor beta chains from one sample, sequenced in a study of cytomegalovirus exposure and HLA in healthy donors. In the PCR, 60 Vbeta and 13 Jbeta primers were used. Sequenced by immunoSEQ multiplex PCR; TCRdb stores in-frame clones only, minus some. The table shows fewer than 80,000 clones, with 70% to 85% occurring only once. The sequenced sample was PBMCs. These receptors originate from a man aged 30 to 39 in good health and CMV-seronegative.

The count of this clone is one. V gene TRBV5-1 combines with J gene TRBJ2-2; the D gene is possibly TRBD1 (5 bases). The V and J ends lost 4 bases and 1 base respectively, with 17 bases between them. Germline CDR1 reads SGHRS; CDR2 reads YFSETQ. CDR3 length: 17 amino acids. The chain's CDR3 is CASSLGAASLNTGELFF. The CDR3 nucleotides read TGCGCCAGCAGCCTTGGGGCAGCATCTTTGAACACCGGGGAGCTGTTTTTT.

This rearrangement joins TRBV5-6 to TRBJ2-7, with unresolved D. Trimming removed 0 bases from V and 4 bases from J, with 5 bases in between. Germline V CDR1 and CDR2: SGHDT, YYEEEE. CDR3 size: 12 residues. The CDR3 DNA reads as TGTGCCAGCAGCTTGGACGGTTACGAGCAGTACTTC. Translation: CASSLDGYEQYF.

This chain uses TRBV5-1 with TRBJ1-1; maybe TRBD1 (5 bases). The germline CDR1 and CDR2 sequences are SGHRS and YFSETQ. V lost 4 bases to trimming and J lost 3 bases, with 10 bases between them. The CDR3 totals 13 residues. The CDR3 sequence is CASSMGGDTEAFF. The CDR3 DNA sequence: TGCGCCAGCAGCATGGGGGGAGACACTGAAGCTTTCTTT.

The chain carries TRBV6-1 and TRBJ2-7; 7 bases map to TRBD1. Germline loops: CDR1 MNHNS, CDR2 SASEGT. The CDR3 has 15 residues. The V segment lost 3 bases and the J segment 5 bases; nucleotides outside the gene matches: 10. Here the CDR3 DNA reads TGTGCCAGCAGTGACCTTCGACAGGGCCGGAACGAGCAGTACTTC. Translating it yields CASSDLRQGRNEQYF.

The chain is built from TRBV6-6 and TRBJ1-5; perhaps TRBD1 as D (6 bases). V was shortened by 2 bases and J by 6 bases, with 11 bases between the two germline ends. This CDR3 spans 14 amino acids. In germline, CDR1 is MNHNY, CDR2 SVGAGI (reference sequence). CDR3 DNA: TGTGCCAGCAGTTACCCAGACAGGACTCAGCCCCAGCATTTT. It codes for CASSYPDRTQPQHF.

The table lists this clone with many counts. The chain is built from TRBV5-5 and TRBJ1-6, with no clear D. The CDR3 is 17 residues long. Germline-derived CDR1 and CDR2 are SGHKS and YYEKEE (reference sequence). Between the trimmed V and J ends, which lost 1 base and 0 bases, there was a span of 11 bases. For the CDR3, the DNA is TGTGCCAGCAGCTTGCGTACAGATTTCTCCTATAATTCACCCCTCCACTTT. Protein: CASSLRTDFSYNSPLHF.

V and J are TRBV13 and TRBJ1-1; 7 nucleotides agree with TRBD1. There are 16 residues in the CDR3. The V and J ends lost 4 bases and 0 bases, in that order; junction bases with no gene match: 8. CDR1 and CDR2 (germline): PRHDT, FYEKMQ (reference sequence). For the CDR3, the DNA is TGTGCCAGCAGCTACCGGGACAGATCAATGAACACTGAAGCTTTCTTT. Translating gives CASSYRDRSMNTEAFF.

The chain employs TRBV28 and TRBJ1-5; D is uncertain. This CDR3 is 14 amino acids long. CDR1 is MDHEN, CDR2 SYDVKM, per germline. Deletions cut 7 bases from V and 4 bases from J, with 14 bases between. The CDR3, as DNA: TGTGCCAGCAAGGTGGGCCATGGGAATCAGCCCCAGCATTTT. Its translation is CASKVGHGNQPQHF.

This clone was recorded a few times. V usage is TRBV2 and J usage is TRBJ1-4; TRBD1 matches 7 bases. After removal of 7 bases from V and 0 bases from J, the junction contained 8 bases not matched to a gene. This CDR3 comprises 16 residues. Germline values: CDR1 SNHLY, CDR2 FYNNEI. The CDR3 loop reads CASKPRDSPTNEKLFF. The CDR3 coding sequence is TGTGCCAGCAAACCCCGGGACAGTCCAACTAATGAAAAACTGTTTTTT.

A single count supports this clone. The DNA of the CDR3 is TGTGCCAGCAGTGGAAACAGGGGAATGAACACTGAAGCTTTCTTT. This encodes CASSGNRGMNTEAFF. This chain uses TRBV25-1 with TRBJ1-1; 7 bases match TRBD1. V was pared by 4 bases and J by 0 bases, with 5 bases of the junction left unmatched. The CDR3 loop spans 15 amino acids. The germline V gene encodes CDR1 MGHDK and CDR2 SYGVNS.

This CDR3 reads CASSQDPSGGPNEQYF. The CDR3 nucleotides read TGCGCCAGCAGCCAAGACCCTAGCGGGGGGCCCAACGAGCAGTACTTC. The rearrangement uses TRBV4-1 and TRBJ2-7; 11 bases fit TRBD2. The CDR3 runs 16 residues. Germline loops: CDR1 MGHRA, CDR2 YSYEKL. V shed 0 bases and J 5 bases; nucleotides not matched to a gene: 6.

V gene TRBV11-1 combines with J gene TRBJ1-3; TRBD1 is a possible D gene (5 bases). V dropped 6 bases and J dropped 10 bases, with 13 bases sitting between them. This CDR3 has 12 amino acids. Germline assignment: CDR1 SGHAT and CDR2 FQDESV (reference sequence). The CDR3, as DNA: TGTGCCAGCAGAGAAGACAGTCCAACCATATATTTT. As protein: CASREDSPTIYF.

The chain couples TRBV5-4 to TRBJ2-1; maybe TRBD2 (5 bases). V lost 6 bases to trimming and J lost 2 bases, with 12 bases between them. The CDR3 consists of 14 residues. The germline V gene encodes CDR1 SGHNT and CDR2 YYREEE (reference sequence). The DNA of the CDR3 is TGTGCCAGCACCCTATCCGGGACCTACAATGAGCAGTTCTTC. It is translated as CASTLSGTYNEQFF.

This chain joins TRBV27 and TRBJ2-1; 11 bases are a match to TRBD1. Trimming took 6 bases from V and 3 from J; bases not matched to a gene: 4. The germline V gene has CDR1 MNHEY and CDR2 SMNVEV (reference sequence). The CDR3 is 15 residues long. The DNA for the CDR3 is TGTGCCAGCAGGTGGGACAGGGGGGACTACAATGAGCAGTTCTTC. Residues: CASRWDRGDYNEQFF.

The rearrangement uses TRBV30 and TRBJ2-4; 8 bases line up with TRBD1. Trimming took 0 bases from V and 8 from J; bases not matched to a gene: 9. Germline loops: CDR1 GTSNPN, CDR2 SVGIG (reference sequence). CDR3 size: 15 residues. The CDR3 is CAWSVQSGGGYIQYF. The CDR3, as DNA: TGTGCCTGGAGTGTACAGTCAGGGGGCGGCTACATTCAGTACTTC.

The rearrangement joins TRBV10-3 to TRBJ1-2; the D gene is possibly TRBD1 (6 bases). V was cut by 3 bases and J by 1 base, with 12 bases left in between. The V gene's germline CDR1 is ENHRY and CDR2 SYGVKD. The CDR3 sequence is 15 residues long. This chain's CDR3 is CAISDPQGINYGYTF. Written as DNA, the CDR3 is TGTGCCATCAGTGACCCGCAGGGGATTAACTATGGCTACACCTTC.

V is TRBV6-1 and J is TRBJ2-5; D is possibly TRBD2 (6 bases). V was pared by 5 bases and J by 6 bases, with 13 bases between. Germline values: CDR1 MNHNS, CDR2 SASEGT. CDR3 length: 13 amino acids. The CDR3 protein is CASSPSGEKTQYF. In DNA, the CDR3 is TGTGCCAGCAGTCCCTCGGGGGAGAAGACCCAGTACTTC.

The chain employs TRBV10-3 and TRBJ2-7, with D maybe TRBD1 (6 bases). Trimming pared 11 bases from V and 6 bases from J, leaving 17 bases between. Germline V gives CDR1 ENHRY, CDR2 SYGVKD. The CDR3 is 12 amino acids. The CDR3 DNA sequence: TGTGCCCATTCGGTTCCCAGGGGCGAGCAGTACTTC. Translating gives CAHSVPRGEQYF.

This clone occurred a few times. This rearrangement joins TRBV6-6 to TRBJ2-7; tentative D call: TRBD1 (5 bases). CDR3 length: 14 residues. V was shortened by 2 bases and J by 3 bases, with 11 bases between the two germline ends. Germline assignment: CDR1 MNHNY and CDR2 SVGAGI (reference sequence). This chain's CDR3 is CASSYVDSHYEQYF. The DNA of the CDR3 is TGTGCCAGCAGTTACGTCGACAGTCACTACGAGCAGTACTTC.

The rearrangement links TRBV5-1 to TRBJ1-1; 9 nucleotides match TRBD1. Germline lookup yields CDR1 SGHRS and CDR2 YFSETQ. CDR3 length: 16 amino acids. J was trimmed by 5 bases and V by 5 bases; bases with no gene match: 13. The CDR3 DNA reads as TGCGCCAGCAGAGTAATTACAGGGGGCTGGGGGACTGAAGCTTTCTTT. Amino acid sequence: CASRVITGGWGTEAFF.

This chain connects TRBV27 to TRBJ1-1; D unclear. Germline V gene lookup returns CDR1 MNHEY and CDR2 SMNVEV (reference sequence). The CDR3 contains 11 residues. The V end was cut by 7 bases, the J end by 5 bases, with 8 bases between. The DNA for the CDR3 is TGTGCCAGCAAACGAGGAACTGAAGCTTTCTTT. It is translated as CASKRGTEAFF.

The V and J genes are TRBV27 and TRBJ2-7; D not certain. Looked up from germline, CDR1 is MNHEY and CDR2 is SMNVEV (reference sequence). CDR3 length: 13 amino acids. The V and J ends lost 2 bases and 3 bases respectively, with 8 bases between them. The CDR3 DNA reads TGTGCCAGCAGTTTAACAGTTTTCTACGAGCAGTACTTC. Translation: CASSLTVFYEQYF.

This chain connects TRBV7-9 to TRBJ2-5; 7 bases map to TRBD1. The CDR3 has 16 amino acids. Germline values: CDR1 SEHNR, CDR2 FQNEAQ (reference sequence). V was clipped by 2 bases and J by 5 bases; unmatched bases: 11. CDR3 coding DNA: TGTGCCAGCAGCTTATCTGGACAGGAAGAAGCGGAGACCCAGTACTTC. Translating gives CASSLSGQEEAETQYF.

This clone came up a few times. The CDR3 nucleotides are TGCGCCAGCAGTGTTGGATTCGGCTCGGGGACCGGGGAGCTGTTTTTT. It is translated as CASSVGFGSGTGELFF. The V call is TRBV10-1, the J call TRBJ2-2; TRBD2 might be the D (5 bases). From germline, CDR1 is WNHNN and CDR2 SYGVQD (reference sequence). V lost 4 bases to trimming and J lost 5 bases, with 17 bases between them. The CDR3 loop spans 16 amino acids.

The chain couples TRBV7-2 to TRBJ1-1; no reliable D call. CDR3 size: 17 residues. Germline V gene data show CDR1 as SGHTA and CDR2 as FQGNSA. V dropped 2 bases and J dropped 0 bases, with 16 bases sitting between them. The CDR3 DNA sequence: TGTGCCAGCAGCTTAAATAGGCGGAGGCGGGTGAACACTGAAGCTTTCTTT. It codes for CASSLNRRRRVNTEAFF.